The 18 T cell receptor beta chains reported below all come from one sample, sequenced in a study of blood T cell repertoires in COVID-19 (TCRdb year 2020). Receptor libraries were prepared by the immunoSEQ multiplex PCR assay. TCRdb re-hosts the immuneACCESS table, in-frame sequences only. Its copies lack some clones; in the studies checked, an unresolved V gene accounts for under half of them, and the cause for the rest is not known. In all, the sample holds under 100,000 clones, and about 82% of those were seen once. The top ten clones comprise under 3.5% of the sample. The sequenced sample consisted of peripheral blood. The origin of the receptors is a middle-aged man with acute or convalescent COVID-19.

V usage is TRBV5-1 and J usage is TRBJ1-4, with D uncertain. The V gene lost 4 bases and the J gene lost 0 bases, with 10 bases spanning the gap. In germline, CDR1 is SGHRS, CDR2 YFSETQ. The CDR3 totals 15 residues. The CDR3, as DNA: TGCGCCAGCAGCCCCCCAGATGCAACTAATGAAAAACTGTTTTTT. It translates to CASSPPDATNEKLFF.

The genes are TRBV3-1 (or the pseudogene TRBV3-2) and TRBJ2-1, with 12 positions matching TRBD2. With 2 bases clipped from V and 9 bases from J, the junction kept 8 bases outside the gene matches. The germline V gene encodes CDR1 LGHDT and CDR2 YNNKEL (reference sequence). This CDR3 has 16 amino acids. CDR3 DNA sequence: TGTGCCAGCAGCCAAAATCCACTAGCGGGGGGCTCTGAGCAGTTCTTC. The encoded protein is CASSQNPLAGGSEQFF.

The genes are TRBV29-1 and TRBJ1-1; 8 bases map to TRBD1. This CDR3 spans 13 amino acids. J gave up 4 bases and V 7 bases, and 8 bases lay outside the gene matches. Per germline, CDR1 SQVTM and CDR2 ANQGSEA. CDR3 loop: CSADRGPGTEAFF. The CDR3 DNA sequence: TGCAGCGCTGACAGGGGCCCGGGCACTGAAGCTTTCTTT.

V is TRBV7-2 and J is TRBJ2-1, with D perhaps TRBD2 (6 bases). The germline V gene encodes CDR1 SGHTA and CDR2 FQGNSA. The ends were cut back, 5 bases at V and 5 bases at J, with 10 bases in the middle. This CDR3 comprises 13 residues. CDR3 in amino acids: CASSVGLHNEQFF. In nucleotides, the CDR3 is TGTGCCAGCAGCGTGGGACTCCACAATGAGCAGTTCTTC.

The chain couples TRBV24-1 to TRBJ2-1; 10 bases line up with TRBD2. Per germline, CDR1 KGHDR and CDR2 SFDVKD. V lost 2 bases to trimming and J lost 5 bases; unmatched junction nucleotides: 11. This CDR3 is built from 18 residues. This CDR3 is CATSDSGLAGGSNNEQFF. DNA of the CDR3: TGTGCCACCAGTGATTCGGGGTTAGCGGGAGGCTCAAACAATGAGCAGTTCTTC.

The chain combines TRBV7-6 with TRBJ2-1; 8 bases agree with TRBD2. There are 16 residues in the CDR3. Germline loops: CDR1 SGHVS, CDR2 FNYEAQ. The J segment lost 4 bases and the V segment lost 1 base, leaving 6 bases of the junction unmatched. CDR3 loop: CASSLEGSGKYNEQFF. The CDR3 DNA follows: TGTGCCAGCAGCTTAGAGGGTAGCGGGAAATACAATGAGCAGTTCTTC.

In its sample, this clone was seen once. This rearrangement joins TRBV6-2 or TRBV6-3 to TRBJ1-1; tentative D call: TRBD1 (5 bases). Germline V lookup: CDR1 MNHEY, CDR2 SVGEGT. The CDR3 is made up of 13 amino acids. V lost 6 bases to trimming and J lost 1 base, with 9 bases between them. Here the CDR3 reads CASSLGANTEAFF. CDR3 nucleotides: TGTGCCAGCAGCCTAGGGGCGAACACTGAAGCTTTCTTT.

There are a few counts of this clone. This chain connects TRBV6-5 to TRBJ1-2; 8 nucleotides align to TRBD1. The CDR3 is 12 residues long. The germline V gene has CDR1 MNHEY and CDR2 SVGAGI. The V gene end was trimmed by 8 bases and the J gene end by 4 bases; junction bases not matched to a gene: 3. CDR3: CASADRVYGYTF. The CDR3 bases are TGTGCCAGCGCGGACAGGGTCTATGGCTACACCTTC.

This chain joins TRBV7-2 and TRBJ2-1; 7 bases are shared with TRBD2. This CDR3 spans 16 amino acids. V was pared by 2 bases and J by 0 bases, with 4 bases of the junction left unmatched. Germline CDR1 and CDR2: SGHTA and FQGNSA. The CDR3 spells CASSLSGGNSYNEQFF. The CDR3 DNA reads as TGTGCCAGCAGCTTATCCGGGGGGAACTCCTACAATGAGCAGTTCTTC. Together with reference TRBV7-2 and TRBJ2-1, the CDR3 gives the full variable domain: GAGVSQSPSNKVTEKGKDVELRCDPISGHTALYWYRQSLGQGLEFLIYFQGNSAPDKSGLPSDRFSAERTGGSVSTLTIQRTQQEDSAVYLCASSLSGGNSYNEQFFGPGTRLTVL.

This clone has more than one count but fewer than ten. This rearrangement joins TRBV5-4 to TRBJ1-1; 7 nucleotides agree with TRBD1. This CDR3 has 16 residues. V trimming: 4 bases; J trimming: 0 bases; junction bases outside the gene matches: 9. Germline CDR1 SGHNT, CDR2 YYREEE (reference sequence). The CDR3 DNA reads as TGTGCCAGCAGCCCGAGCCGACAGGGTTTGAACACTGAAGCTTTCTTT. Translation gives CASSPSRQGLNTEAFF.

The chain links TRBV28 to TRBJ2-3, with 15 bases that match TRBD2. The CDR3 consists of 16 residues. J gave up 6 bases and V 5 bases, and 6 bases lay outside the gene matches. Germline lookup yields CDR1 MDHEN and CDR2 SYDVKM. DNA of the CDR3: TGTGCCAGCAGTCCAGGGACTAGCGGGAGGATGGATACGCAGTATTTT. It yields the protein CASSPGTSGRMDTQYF.

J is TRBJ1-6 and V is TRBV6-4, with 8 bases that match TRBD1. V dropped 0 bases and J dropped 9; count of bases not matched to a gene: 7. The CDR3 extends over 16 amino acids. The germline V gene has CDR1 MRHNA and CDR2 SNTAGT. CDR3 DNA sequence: TGTGCCAGCAGTGACTCGGGGACAGGCTTGGGTTCACCCCTCCACTTT. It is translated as CASSDSGTGLGSPLHF.

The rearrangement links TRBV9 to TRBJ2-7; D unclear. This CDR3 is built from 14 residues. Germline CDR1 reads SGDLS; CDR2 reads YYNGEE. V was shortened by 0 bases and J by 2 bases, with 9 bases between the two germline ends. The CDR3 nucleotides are TGTGCCAGCAGCGTAGACCTGGGCGCCTACGAGCAGTACTTC. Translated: CASSVDLGAYEQYF. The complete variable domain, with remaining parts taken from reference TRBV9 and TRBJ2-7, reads DSGVTQTPKHLITATGQRVTLRCSPRSGDLSVYWYQQSLDQGLQFLIQYYNGEERAKGNILERFSAQQFPDLHSELNLSSLELGDSALYFCASSVDLGAYEQYFGPGTRLTVT.

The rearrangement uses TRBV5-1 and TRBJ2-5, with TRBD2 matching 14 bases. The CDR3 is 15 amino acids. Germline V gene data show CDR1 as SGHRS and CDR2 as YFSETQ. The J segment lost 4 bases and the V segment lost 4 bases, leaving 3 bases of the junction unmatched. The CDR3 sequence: CASSQGLAGVETQYF. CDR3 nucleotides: TGCGCCAGCAGCCAGGGACTAGCGGGAGTAGAGACCCAGTACTTC. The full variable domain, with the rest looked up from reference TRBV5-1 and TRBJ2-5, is KAGVTQTPRYLIKTRGQQVTLSCSPISGHRSVSWYQQTPGQGLQFLFEYFSETQRNKGNFPGRFSGRQFSNSRSEMNVSTLELGDSALYLCASSQGLAGVETQYFGPGTRLLVL.

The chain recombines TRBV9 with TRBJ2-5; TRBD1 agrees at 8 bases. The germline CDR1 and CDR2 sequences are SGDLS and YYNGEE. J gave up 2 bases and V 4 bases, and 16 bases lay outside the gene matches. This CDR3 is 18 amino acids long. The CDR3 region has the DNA TGTGCCAGCAGCCAAGGGCACAGGGGGACATACCTACAAGAGACCCAGTACTTC. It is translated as CASSQGHRGTYLQETQYF.

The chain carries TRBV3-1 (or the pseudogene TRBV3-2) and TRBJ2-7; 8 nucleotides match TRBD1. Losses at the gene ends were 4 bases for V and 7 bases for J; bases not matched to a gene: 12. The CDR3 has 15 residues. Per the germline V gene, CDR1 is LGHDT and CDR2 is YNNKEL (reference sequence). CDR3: CASSPIVQGAGEQYF. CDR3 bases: TGTGCCAGCAGCCCCATTGTGCAGGGGGCAGGGGAGCAGTACTTC.

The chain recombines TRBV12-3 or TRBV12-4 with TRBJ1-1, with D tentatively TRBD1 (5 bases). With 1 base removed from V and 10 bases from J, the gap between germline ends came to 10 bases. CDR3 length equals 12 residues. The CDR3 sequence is CASSLDAGGAFF. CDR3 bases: TGTGCCAGCAGTTTAGACGCGGGGGGAGCTTTCTTT.

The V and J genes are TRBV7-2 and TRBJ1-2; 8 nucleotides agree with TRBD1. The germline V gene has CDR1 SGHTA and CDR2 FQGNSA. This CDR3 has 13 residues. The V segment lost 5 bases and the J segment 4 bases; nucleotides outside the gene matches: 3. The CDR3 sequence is CASSPGTGYGYTF. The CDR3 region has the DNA TGTGCCAGCAGCCCGGGGACAGGCTATGGCTACACCTTC.